The clone carrying this T cell receptor (beta chain) was seen repeatedly, ten times or more. Antigen unknown. CDR3 length equals 14 residues. Trimming cost V 3 bases and J 9 bases; bases outside gene matches: 4. Germline V gives CDR1 MDHEN, CDR2 SYDVKM. The entry originates in a study of neurological immune-mediated disorders. Whole-study findings and limits: Association of the multiple sclerosis repertoire cluster with clinical or MRI features was not observed for any feature. Multiple sclerosis patients had less TCR clonal expansion than even healthy controls, unlike HTLV-1-associated myelopathy.

Synthesis of cDNA used 5'RACE (with 10-nucleotide random UMIs). TCRdb used MiXCR to reprocess the 5' RACE reads, holding one entry per CDR3 protein. Counted here are under 80,000 distinct CDR3 sequences, around 5.2% occurring once; the ten biggest clones make up about 2.7%. The chain recombines TRBV28 with TRBJ1-6, with 8 bases matching TRBD1. Sequencing input: PBMCs. This sequence was found in a woman aged 30 to 39 with multiple sclerosis. The CDR3 nucleotides are TGTGCCAGCAGTTTCCACAGGGGGTTTTCACCCCTCCACTTT. Its translation is CASSFHRGFSPLHF.